This TCR beta chain was sequenced for a study of regulatory T cells in long-lasting Graves disease. Arm-PCR with iRepertoire HTBI primers amplified the CDR3 regions for these TCR beta libraries. TCRdb redid the calling of the multiplex PCR reads with MiXCR, one entry per CDR3 protein. The sample records approximately 470,000 distinct CDR3 sequences, around 20% being singletons. Germline lookup yields CDR1 SEHNR and CDR2 FQNEAQ (reference sequence). The V gene lost 4 bases and the J gene lost 6 bases, with 9 bases spanning the gap. The CDR3 length is 12 residues. Stated time point: persistent/refractory GD, antithyroid drugs over 5 years with positive TRAb. From PBMCs, RNA was extracted and then used to make the TCR library.

This material consisted of peripheral blood mononuclear cells (PBMCs), taken when the disease was refractory, from a patient treated with antithyroid drugs. The clonotype originates from a female donor with Graves disease. This chain uses TRBV7-9 with TRBJ1-1; D is undetermined. The CDR3 loop reads CASSWSSAEAFF. The CDR3 DNA is TGTGCCAGCAGCTGGAGTTCGGCTGAAGCTTTCTTT.